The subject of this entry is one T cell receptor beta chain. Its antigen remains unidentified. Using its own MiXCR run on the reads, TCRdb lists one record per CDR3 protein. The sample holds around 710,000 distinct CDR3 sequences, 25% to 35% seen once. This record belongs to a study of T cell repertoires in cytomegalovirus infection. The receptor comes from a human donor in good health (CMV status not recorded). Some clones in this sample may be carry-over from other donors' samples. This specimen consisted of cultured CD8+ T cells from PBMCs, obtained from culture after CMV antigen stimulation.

CDR3 sequence: CASSLALGRERGTQYF. In DNA form, the CDR3 reads TGTGCCAGCAGCTTAGCGCTTGGCAGGGAGAGGGGGACCCAGTACTTC. The gene calls are TRBV7-9 and TRBJ2-5; D could derive from TRBD1 or TRBD2 (5 bases each). With 0 bases removed from V and 7 bases from J, the gap between germline ends came to 18 bases. Germline V CDR1 and CDR2: SEHNR, FQNEAQ (reference sequence). This CDR3 spans 16 amino acids.